Reported below is one T cell receptor beta chain. The data stem from a study of response to subunit inactivated influenza vaccine. CDR1 MNHEY and CDR2 SVGAGI come from the germline V gene. Trimming took off 0 bases at V and 4 bases at J, with 8 bases between the two ends. The CDR3 spans 14 residues. In TCRdb, the RT-PCR reads were re-called with MiXCR into one record per CDR3 protein. The repertoire includes roughly 700,000 distinct CDR3 sequences, over 11% of them detected once, and approximately 7% sits in the top ten. V is TRBV6-5 and J is TRBJ2-3, with D unclear. The sequences come from PBMCs from blood, collected about 14 days before vaccination. The receptor was derived from a man in his fifties who received an inactivated influenza vaccine. The CDR3 nucleotides are TGTGCCAGCAGTTACTCTTTTGGTGCAGATACGCAGTATTTT. Its translation is CASSYSFGADTQYF.